These 15 T cell receptor beta chains came from one sample sequenced in a study of early T cells in non-severe SARS-CoV-2 infection. Using its own MiXCR run on the 5' RACE reads, TCRdb lists one record per CDR3 protein. The sample lists tens of thousands of distinct CDR3 sequences, around 6% occurring once. The source material was whole blood. The receptors derive from an adult who was a healthcare worker with PCR-confirmed SARS-CoV-2 infection or an uninfected control (not recorded which).

This clonotype was observed at least ten times. V usage is TRBV29-1 and J usage is TRBJ2-2, with D possibly TRBD1 on 6 matching bases. The germline V gene encodes CDR1 SQVTM and CDR2 ANQGSEA. This CDR3 is 13 amino acids long. V lost 5 bases and J lost 1, with 8 bases in between. The CDR3: CSVRRGNTGELFF. In DNA form, the CDR3 reads TGCAGCGTTCGCAGGGGGAACACCGGGGAGCTGTTTTTT.

This clonotype was recorded at least ten times. This chain uses TRBV4-1 with TRBJ2-3, with a weak D call TRBD2 (5 bases). Trimming cost V 4 bases and J 6 bases, with 11 bases left between them. This CDR3 is built from 13 residues. Per the germline V gene, CDR1 is MGHRA and CDR2 is YSYEKL. CDR3 bases: TGCGCCAGCAGCCTGGACTTATGGGATACGCAGTATTTT. Its protein product is CASSLDLWDTQYF.

A word on this clonotype: A clone one base away is much larger, so this may be a read error. This rearrangement joins TRBV10-1 to TRBJ1-6; D unclear. The CDR3 consists of 19 residues. Germline V gene data show CDR1 as WNHNN and CDR2 as SYGVQD (reference sequence). The CDR3, as DNA: TGCGCCAGCAGTTCCCGAGAGGACCTCGCGGGTATCCGTAATTCACCCATCCACTTT. It is translated as CASSSREDLAGIRNSPIHF.

The chain links TRBV13 to TRBJ2-5, with 7 bases lining up with TRBD1. Germline V gene lookup returns CDR1 PRHDT and CDR2 FYEKMQ (reference sequence). V was clipped by 0 bases and J by 4 bases; unmatched bases: 2. The CDR3 is 14 amino acids. The CDR3 DNA is TGTGCCAGCAGCTTAGGAGGGGGCTTAGAGACCCAGTACTTC. Encoded protein: CASSLGGGLETQYF.

This clonotype was counted many times. The chain recombines TRBV5-1 with TRBJ2-1; 10 nucleotides line up with TRBD2. The junction had 14 bases not matched to a gene; V was cut back by 3 bases and J by 14 bases. The CDR3 is made up of 15 amino acids. Germline lookup yields CDR1 SGHRS and CDR2 YFSETQ. CDR3 loop: CASSSPASGSKEKFF. CDR3 DNA: TGCGCCAGCAGCTCTCCGGCTAGCGGGAGTAAGGAGAAGTTCTTC.

There are many counts of this clonotype. CDR3 region: CATSDEGRNEQYF. The CDR3 DNA reads TGTGCCACCAGTGATGAGGGGCGCAACGAGCAGTACTTC. The V gene is TRBV24-1, the J gene TRBJ2-7; tentatively, D is TRBD1 or TRBD2 (5 bases each). Germline V gene sequence: CDR1 KGHDR, CDR2 SFDVKD. V lost 3 bases and J 5 bases, leaving 10 bases between the germline ends. The CDR3 has 13 residues.

This clonotype was seen many times. The rearrangement links TRBV20-1 to TRBJ1-5; D not resolved. The V end was cut by 3 bases, the J end by 8 bases, with 14 bases between. The CDR3 extends over 13 amino acids. Per germline, CDR1 DFQATT and CDR2 SNEGSKA (reference sequence). The CDR3 protein is CSASEGTQKPQHF. In nucleotides, the CDR3 is TGCAGTGCTAGTGAGGGAACTCAAAAGCCCCAGCATTTT.

This clonotype has a count of ten or more. The chain uses TRBV12-3 or TRBV12-4 and TRBJ2-6; D gene unclear. The CDR3 is made up of 18 amino acids. Trimming removed 4 bases from V and 0 bases from J, with 16 bases in between. The CDR3 here is CASSYTQLSTSGANVLTF. CDR3 DNA sequence: TGTGCCAGCAGTTATACCCAGCTCAGTACCTCTGGGGCCAACGTCCTGACTTTC.

This clonotype was seen ten or more times. The chain recombines TRBV19 with TRBJ1-5; possible D gene TRBD1, 5 bases. Germline loops: CDR1 LNHDA, CDR2 SQIVND (reference sequence). The CDR3 has 17 amino acids. The V gene lost 0 bases and the J gene lost 0 bases, with 12 bases spanning the gap. CDR3 amino acids: CASSIELQEYSNQPQHF. The CDR3, as DNA: TGTGCCAGTAGTATAGAGTTACAGGAGTATAGCAATCAGCCCCAGCATTTT.

This clonotype was counted only a few times. CDR3: CASRSGAYVPGELFF. The CDR3 region has the DNA TGTGCCAGCAGGAGCGGGGCCTACGTTCCCGGGGAGCTGTTTTTT. This chain links TRBV27 with TRBJ2-2; 7 bases align to TRBD2. CDR1 and CDR2 (germline): MNHEY, SMNVEV (reference sequence). The CDR3 runs to 15 residues. V gave up 6 bases and J gave up 6 bases; unmatched junction bases: 10.

This clonotype is medium-sized (0.01 to 0.1%) by share. The chain carries TRBV4-2 and TRBJ2-7; D call uncertain. CDR1 LGHNA and CDR2 YNFKEQ come from the germline V gene. Trimming pared 0 bases from V and 2 bases from J, leaving 8 bases between. The length of the CDR3 is 14 residues. The CDR3 sequence: CASSQDLGPYEQYF. CDR3 nucleotide sequence: TGTGCCAGCAGCCAAGATTTGGGCCCCTACGAGCAGTACTTC.

This clonotype showed up many times. V usage is TRBV12-3 or TRBV12-4 and J usage is TRBJ1-2, with D maybe TRBD1 (5 bases). Trimming removed 2 bases from V and 4 bases from J, with 11 bases in between. There are 14 residues in the CDR3. CDR3 in amino acids: CASSLHRSLYGYTF. The CDR3 region has the DNA TGTGCCAGCAGTTTACACAGGTCTCTCTATGGCTACACCTTC.

Ten or more counts support this clonotype. V and J are TRBV6-5 and TRBJ1-6; 8 positions agree with TRBD1. Germline CDR1 is MNHEY and CDR2 is SVGAGI. Trimming cost V 2 bases and J 10 bases; bases outside gene matches: 10. This CDR3 spans 16 amino acids. This CDR3 is CASSYGRAGGSSPLHF. The CDR3 bases are TGTGCCAGCAGTTACGGACGGGCAGGGGGCAGCTCACCCCTCCACTTT.

This clonotype was seen a few times. The chain couples TRBV7-9 to TRBJ2-7; 10 positions match TRBD1. The CDR3 contains 18 residues. The V gene's germline CDR1 is SEHNR and CDR2 FQNEAQ (reference sequence). Trimming took 7 bases from V and 3 from J; bases not matched to a gene: 18. The DNA for the CDR3 is TGTGCCAGCACCGTATCCGAGCCGGGACAGGGGAGCTACTACGAGCAGTACTTC. It encodes CASTVSEPGQGSYYEQYF. Complete variable domain (other parts from reference TRBV7-9 and TRBJ2-7): DTGVSQNPRHKITKRGQNVTFRCDPISEHNRLYWYRQTLGQGPEFLTYFQNEAQLEKSRLLSDRFSAERPKGSFSTLEIQRTEQGDSAMYLCASTVSEPGQGSYYEQYFGPGTRLTVT.

This clonotype was detected many times. The chain links TRBV6-2 or TRBV6-3 to TRBJ2-7; D remains ambiguous. V gave up 8 bases and J gave up 3 bases, with 8 bases separating them. The CDR3 consists of 11 residues. Germline V gene data show CDR1 as MNHEY and CDR2 as SVGEGT. The CDR3 protein is CASGRDYEQYF. In DNA form, the CDR3 reads TGTGCCAGCGGGCGAGACTACGAGCAGTACTTC.